This entry lists 25 T cell receptor beta chains sequenced from one sample in a study of OX40 agonist ivuxolimab in advanced cancers. TCRdb's copy holds only in-frame clones and misses some; the assay was immunoSEQ multiplex PCR. The sample records about 79,000 clones, about nine tenths being singletons. Sequenced here: CD4+ or CD8+ T cells sorted from blood, sampled in a trial of the OX40 agonist ivuxolimab. The receptors stem from an adult with an advanced solid tumor such as melanoma, head and neck, liver or kidney cancer.

The rearrangement uses TRBV19 and TRBJ1-1; D is undetermined. The germline V and J ends were trimmed by 4 bases and 2 bases, with 14 bases remaining between them. Germline values: CDR1 LNHDA, CDR2 SQIVND (reference sequence). The CDR3 sequence is 15 residues long. CDR3: CASSSAPGGNTEAFF. The CDR3 nucleotides read TGTGCCAGTAGTAGTGCTCCGGGCGGAAACACTGAAGCTTTCTTT.

This chain links TRBV6-5 with TRBJ2-1; tentative D call: TRBD2 (6 bases). Germline V gene data show CDR1 as MNHEY and CDR2 as SVGAGI. There are 13 residues in the CDR3. The V and J ends lost 6 bases and 7 bases respectively, with 13 bases between them. This chain's CDR3 is CASSPQGGNEQFF. The CDR3 region has the DNA TGTGCCAGCAGCCCCCAGGGAGGTAATGAGCAGTTCTTC.

Written as DNA, the CDR3 is TGTGCCAGCAGTTACCCAAGGGGCGAGCAGTACTTC. This translates into CASSYPRGEQYF. V gene TRBV6-6 combines with J gene TRBJ2-7; weak D call: TRBD1 (5 bases). CDR3 length: 12 residues. V shed 2 bases and J shed 6 bases, with 8 bases lying between them. Germline V lookup: CDR1 MNHNY, CDR2 SVGAGI (reference sequence).

The chain uses TRBV5-1 and TRBJ2-7, with TRBD1 identical over 11 bases. The CDR3 contains 14 residues. The V gene end was trimmed by 4 bases and the J gene end by 1 base; junction bases not matched to a gene: 1. From germline, CDR1 is SGHRS and CDR2 YFSETQ. CDR3 in DNA: TGCGCCAGCAGCGGACAGGGGGCGTCCTACGAGCAGTACTTC. It codes for CASSGQGASYEQYF.

This rearrangement joins TRBV7-9 to TRBJ2-7; 7 bases line up with TRBD2. This CDR3 region has 15 residues. Trimming took 2 bases from V and 0 from J; bases not matched to a gene: 4. Germline V gene sequence: CDR1 SEHNR, CDR2 FQNEAQ (reference sequence). CDR3 bases: TGTGCCAGCAGCTTATATCGCGGGAGCTCCTACGAGCAGTACTTC. As protein: CASSLYRGSSYEQYF. Variable domain in full (rest from reference TRBV7-9 and TRBJ2-7): DTGVSQNPRHKITKRGQNVTFRCDPISEHNRLYWYRQTLGQGPEFLTYFQNEAQLEKSRLLSDRFSAERPKGSFSTLEIQRTEQGDSAMYLCASSLYRGSSYEQYFGPGTRLTVT.

V usage is TRBV5-1 and J usage is TRBJ2-3; TRBD2 might be the D (5 bases). The CDR3 has 12 amino acids. Germline CDR1 SGHRS, CDR2 YFSETQ. V gave up 4 bases and J gave up 8 bases, with 11 bases separating them. The CDR3 loop is CASSPELGTQYF. The CDR3 nucleotides are TGCGCCAGCAGCCCTGAACTAGGTACGCAGTATTTT. The full variable domain, with the rest looked up from reference TRBV5-1 and TRBJ2-3, is KAGVTQTPRYLIKTRGQQVTLSCSPISGHRSVSWYQQTPGQGLQFLFEYFSETQRNKGNFPGRFSGRQFSNSRSEMNVSTLELGDSALYLCASSPELGTQYFGPGTRLTVL.

This chain uses TRBV7-9 with TRBJ1-1, with D tentatively TRBD1 (5 bases). Germline V gene data show CDR1 as SEHNR and CDR2 as FQNEAQ (reference sequence). The ends were cut back, 7 bases at V and 4 bases at J, with 16 bases in the middle. This CDR3 contains 14 residues. CDR3 bases: TGTGCCAGCATGCCAGGGAGTCGAAGCACTGAAGCTTTCTTT. It specifies CASMPGSRSTEAFF.

This rearrangement joins TRBV7-6 to TRBJ2-1; 9 bases align to TRBD2. Losses at the gene ends were 0 bases for V and 9 bases for J; bases not matched to a gene: 6. The CDR3 totals 15 residues. The germline CDR1 and CDR2 sequences are SGHVS and FNYEAQ. DNA of the CDR3: TGTGCCAGCAGCTTAGCGGCGGGAGGGCCTTTTGAGCAGTTCTTC. This codes for CASSLAAGGPFEQFF. The complete variable domain, with remaining parts taken from reference TRBV7-6 and TRBJ2-1, reads GAGVSQSPRYKVTKRGQDVALRCDPISGHVSLYWYRQALGQGPEFLTYFNYEAQQDKSGLPNDRFSAERPEGSISTLTIQRTEQRDSAMYRCASSLAAGGPFEQFFGPGTRLTVL.

CDR3 bases: TGTGCCAGCAGCCAACTAAAGACAGCCCAAGAGACCCAGTACTTC. Translating it yields CASSQLKTAQETQYF. The genes are TRBV5-4 and TRBJ2-5, with D possibly being TRBD1 (5 bases). Trimming took off 4 bases at V and 1 base at J, with 14 bases between the two ends. CDR3 length: 15 residues. Germline V gives CDR1 SGHNT, CDR2 YYREEE (reference sequence). The full variable domain, with the rest looked up from reference TRBV5-4 and TRBJ2-5, is ETGVTQSPTHLIKTRGQQVTLRCSSQSGHNTVSWYQQALGQGPQFIFQYYREEENGRGNFPPRFSGLQFPNYSSELNVNALELDDSALYLCASSQLKTAQETQYFGPGTRLLVL.

The chain is built from TRBV6-5 and TRBJ1-1, with D possibly being TRBD1 (6 bases). V lost 5 bases, J lost 3 bases, and 16 bases lay in between. The germline CDR1 and CDR2 sequences are MNHEY and SVGAGI. This CDR3 is 15 amino acids long. The chain's CDR3 is CASSPGGRAHTEAFF. The CDR3 nucleotides are TGTGCCAGCAGTCCTGGGGGGCGCGCCCACACTGAAGCTTTCTTT.

The V gene is TRBV21-1, the J gene TRBJ1-4; the D call TRBD1 from the table was never checked on the DNA. TRBV21-1 counts as a pseudogene. The CDR3 has 18 amino acids. CDR3 sequence: CASSKGRGLKGSREKLFF. The CDR3 DNA sequence: TGTGCCAGCAGCAAAGGCAGGGGGCTTAAAGGAAGTAGGGAAAAACTGTTTTTT.

This clone was counted a single time. The chain carries TRBV28 and TRBJ2-1; D perhaps matches TRBD2 (6 bases). Trimming stripped 7 bases from V and 0 bases from J, with 10 bases between. The CDR3 covers 14 residues. From germline, CDR1 is MDHEN and CDR2 SYDVKM. This CDR3 reads CASIPGSSYNEQFF. CDR3 DNA sequence: TGTGCCAGCATCCCCGGGAGCTCCTACAATGAGCAGTTCTTC.

This chain connects TRBV7-2 to TRBJ1-1; D is undetermined. This CDR3 is 14 amino acids long. CDR1 is SGHTA and CDR2 is FQGNSA in the germline V gene. Trimming cost V 2 bases and J 1 base, with 8 bases left between them. The CDR3, as DNA: TGTGCCAGCAGCTTATTGAGAACGAACACTGAAGCTTTCTTT. It codes for CASSLLRTNTEAFF.

This rearrangement joins TRBV11-2 to TRBJ2-2; D is unresolved. Trimming cost V 3 bases and J 7 bases, with 27 bases left between them. The germline V gene has CDR1 SGHAT and CDR2 FQNNGV. The CDR3 contains 19 residues. CDR3 nucleotides: TGTGCCAGCAGCTTGATAAGTGGCCTGGTTGGGGTTTATGGCGGGGAGCTGTTTTTT. Amino acid sequence: CASSLISGLVGVYGGELFF.

This clone has a single count. The chain employs TRBV19 and TRBJ1-1; TRBD1 matches 9 bases. The V gene's germline CDR1 is LNHDA and CDR2 SQIVND (reference sequence). CDR3 length: 13 amino acids. V was clipped by 3 bases and J by 9 bases; unmatched bases: 5. CDR3 amino acids: CASSISTGGQAFF. The CDR3 DNA sequence: TGTGCCAGTAGTATCTCGACAGGGGGACAAGCTTTCTTT.

J is TRBJ1-3 and V is TRBV5-4; D gene unclear. The V and J ends lost 0 bases and 3 bases respectively, with 13 bases between them. This CDR3 comprises 16 residues. Germline-derived CDR1 and CDR2 are SGHNT and YYREEE (reference sequence). CDR3 in DNA: TGTGCCAGCAGCTTGGAAGGACCGAGACTTGGAAACACCATATATTTT. It encodes CASSLEGPRLGNTIYF.

The chain links TRBV4-2 to TRBJ2-7; no definite D call. The CDR3 consists of 13 residues. V shed 1 base and J shed 7 bases, with 11 bases lying between them. CDR1 and CDR2 from the germline V gene are LGHNA and YNFKEQ. DNA of the CDR3: TGTGCCAGCAGCCAAGGAATCCACCGGGAGCAGTACTTC. Protein product: CASSQGIHREQYF.

V gene TRBV6-1 combines with J gene TRBJ2-2; D gene unclear. This CDR3 is built from 12 residues. The germline V and J ends were trimmed by 5 bases and 4 bases, with 5 bases remaining between them. Germline assignment: CDR1 MNHNS and CDR2 SASEGT. CDR3 in amino acids: CASSWGTGELFF. CDR3 in DNA: TGTGCCAGCAGTTGGGGCACCGGGGAGCTGTTTTTT.

This clone was detected only once. The V gene is TRBV27, the J gene TRBJ2-3; D is possibly TRBD2 (6 bases). The CDR3 has 15 amino acids. V was pared by 2 bases and J by 2 bases, with 11 bases between. Germline CDR1 is MNHEY and CDR2 is SMNVEV (reference sequence). In DNA form, the CDR3 reads TGTGCCAGCAGTTTAACTAGCCGGGCCACAGATACGCAGTATTTT. Translating it yields CASSLTSRATDTQYF.

The chain employs TRBV6-6 and TRBJ2-5, with TRBD1 matching over 11 bases. The J call could be wrong; TRBJ2-7 is a better fit for the DNA end. The length of the CDR3 is 15 residues. Germline loops: CDR1 MNHNY, CDR2 SVGAGI (reference sequence). The CDR3 spells CASRVYGTGGYEQYF. The CDR3 region has the DNA TGTGCCAGCAGGGTTTATGGGACAGGGGGCTACGAGCAGTACTTC.

The gene calls are TRBV5-1 and TRBJ1-1; no firm D call. The V end lost 5 bases, the J end lost 2 bases, and 10 bases lay between the germline ends. Germline V gene data show CDR1 as SGHRS and CDR2 as YFSETQ. The CDR3 totals 13 residues. The DNA of the CDR3 is TGCGCCAGCAGGACAAGAACCAACACTGAAGCTTTCTTT. This gives the protein CASRTRTNTEAFF.

V gene TRBV28 combines with J gene TRBJ2-5; 7 nucleotides agree with TRBD1. CDR1 MDHEN and CDR2 SYDVKM come from the germline V gene. Trimming at V came to 8 bases and at J to 2 bases, leaving 8 bases not matched to a gene. This CDR3 has 14 residues. The DNA for the CDR3 is TGTGCCAGCGGTGAGGGGGCGCGGCAAGAGACCCAGTACTTC. Translated: CASGEGARQETQYF.

The chain is built from TRBV11-3 and TRBJ2-1; perhaps TRBD2 as D (7 bases). The CDR3 runs 16 residues. Germline values: CDR1 SGHNT, CDR2 YENEEA. V was cut by 1 base and J by 10 bases, with 20 bases left in between. The CDR3 nucleotides read TGTGCCAGCAGCTTAGGGCGGGGGCAGGGATCGGGGGAGCAGTTCTTC. It encodes CASSLGRGQGSGEQFF.

This rearrangement joins TRBV4-1 to TRBJ2-1; 8 positions agree with TRBD2. V trimming: 0 bases; J trimming: 0 bases; junction bases outside the gene matches: 10. CDR3 length equals 19 residues. Germline V gene lookup returns CDR1 MGHRA and CDR2 YSYEKL. The CDR3 spells CASSQDPSGHPSSYNEQFF. The CDR3 nucleotides read TGCGCCAGCAGCCAAGATCCTAGCGGGCATCCAAGCTCCTACAATGAGCAGTTCTTC.

A single count supports this clone. J is TRBJ2-1 and V is TRBV6-1, with TRBD2 identical over 7 bases. Germline assignment: CDR1 MNHNS and CDR2 SASEGT. The trim removed 5 bases at V and 13 bases at J, leaving 17 bases unmatched. This CDR3 has 15 residues. In DNA form, the CDR3 reads TGTGCCAGCAGTCCGCACGAGGTGGCGGGAGTTTCTCAGTTCTTC. This translates into CASSPHEVAGVSQFF.